This T cell receptor (beta chain) is from a study of blood T cell repertoires in COVID-19. For the study at large: From T cells, B-cell-depleted T cells, or PBMCs came the material, which was cDNA or gDNA.

In the source study's methods: It was from reference gene primer amplification that nucleated cell counts were estimated. Profiled with immunoSEQ multiplex PCR; TCRdb holds only in-frame clones, not every one. The V and J calls and the clone size are those of that table, but D and trimming were determined from the DNA. The table shows a few hundred thousand clones, with about 85% occurring only once. V trimming: 3 bases; J trimming: 3 bases; junction bases outside the gene matches: 9. The CDR3 covers 17 residues. Germline assignment: CDR1 SGHVS and CDR2 FNYEAQ. The chain has TRBV7-6 and TRBJ1-2; 11 bases match TRBD1. Sequencing was done on a sample of peripheral blood. The origin of this receptor is a man aged 18 to 29 with active or convalescent COVID-19. The CDR3 loop is CASSFEPGQGVDYGYTF. The CDR3 DNA reads as TGTGCCAGCAGCTTTGAGCCGGGACAGGGGGTAGACTATGGCTACACCTTC.